This entry describes one T cell receptor (beta chain). This record comes from a study of blood T cell repertoires in COVID-19. About the study: Both acute and convalescent COVID-19 samples were obtained from the United States, Italy and Spain. Sample material is recorded as cDNA or gDNA derived from T cells, B-cell-depleted T cells, or PBMCs.

Per the study methods: Reference gene primer amplification yielded estimated nucleated cell counts. Assay: immunoSEQ multiplex PCR; the TCRdb copy retains only in-frame clones and omits some. V and J calls and clone size come straight from that table; D and trimming were deduced from the DNA. The sample records approximately 250,000 clones, about 85% being singletons. V was trimmed by 2 bases and J by 6 bases, leaving 14 bases between them. Per germline, CDR1 SQVTM and CDR2 ANQGSEA. The CDR3 totals 13 residues. This chain connects TRBV29-1 to TRBJ2-7; D gene unclear. The sample taken for sequencing was peripheral blood. This sequence was found in a man aged 35-49 years with acute or convalescent COVID-19. DNA of the CDR3: TGCAGCGTTGAACGCGACAAGCCCCCCGAGCAGTACTTC. Amino acid sequence: CSVERDKPPEQYF.